Presented here are 16 T cell receptor beta chains from one specimen sequenced in a study of cytomegalovirus exposure and HLA in healthy donors. The study ran its PCR with 60 Vbeta and 13 Jbeta primers. Method: immunoSEQ multiplex PCR; TCRdb's copy keeps in-frame clones and lacks some. The table lists 110,000 or so clones, approximately 76% of them singletons. The sequenced material came from PBMCs. The receptors derive from a man aged 50-60 years in good health and CMV-seropositive.

This rearrangement joins TRBV9 to TRBJ2-6; D gene unclear. In germline, CDR1 is SGDLS, CDR2 YYNGEE. The CDR3 covers 15 residues. The germline V and J ends were trimmed by 0 bases and 0 bases, with 4 bases remaining between them. CDR3 nucleotides: TGTGCCAGCAGCGTAGTTCTCTCTGGGGCCAACGTCCTGACTTTC. Its protein is CASSVVLSGANVLTF.

The count of this clone is one. This sequence joins TRBV27 and TRBJ1-2, with TRBD1 matching over 9 bases. CDR3 length: 15 amino acids. The germline gives CDR1 MNHEY, CDR2 SMNVEV (reference sequence). V shed 6 bases and J 1 base; nucleotides not matched to a gene: 6. The CDR3 loop reads CASSRTGAHNYGYTF. The DNA of the CDR3 is TGTGCCAGCAGCCGGACAGGGGCCCATAACTATGGCTACACCTTC.

A few counts support this clone. The chain combines TRBV6-6 with TRBJ2-1, with 13 bases identical to TRBD2. Unmatched junction bases numbered 2, after V lost 6 bases and J lost 6 bases. CDR3 length equals 14 residues. CDR1 MNHNY and CDR2 SVGAGI come from the germline V gene (reference sequence). CDR3 sequence (DNA): TGTGCCAGCAGATGGACTAGCGGGAGCAATGAGCAGTTCTTC. Translated, it gives CASRWTSGSNEQFF.

DNA for the CDR3: TGTGCCAGCAGCCTCAGGGGTAACGGGGACTCCTATAATTCACCCCTCCACTTT. This gives the protein CASSLRGNGDSYNSPLHF. The chain is built from TRBV7-2 and TRBJ1-6; a weak D match, TRBD1 (6 bases). Germline lookup yields CDR1 SGHTA and CDR2 FQGNSA. The CDR3 has 18 amino acids. The V end lost 5 bases, the J end lost 0 bases, and 17 bases lay between the germline ends.

The sample holds one count of this clone. The gene calls are TRBV7-6 and TRBJ2-2, with 10 nucleotides matching TRBD1. With V trimmed by 5 bases and J by 7 bases, 1 base remained unmatched. CDR1 and CDR2 (germline): SGHVS, FNYEAQ. This CDR3 has 13 residues. The CDR3 loop is CASSRTGGGELFF. The CDR3 DNA reads TGTGCCAGCAGCAGGACAGGGGGCGGGGAGCTGTTTTTT.

This clone was found a few times. The chain has TRBV5-6 and TRBJ1-1; D may be TRBD1 (6 bases). This CDR3 has 15 amino acids. V lost 4 bases and J lost 1, with 14 bases in between. Germline CDR1 SGHDT, CDR2 YYEEEE. The CDR3 spells CASSLRLTGNTEAFF. The DNA of the CDR3 is TGTGCCAGCAGCCTCCGTTTGACAGGGAACACTGAAGCTTTCTTT.

As regards this clone: Other DNA sequences in this sample translate to the same CDR3. The rearrangement uses TRBV4-3 and TRBJ2-7; TRBD1 matches at 9 bases. The length of the CDR3 is 15 residues. The germline V gene has CDR1 LGHNA and CDR2 YSLEER. J lost 4 bases, V lost 0 bases, and 4 bases had no gene match. The CDR3 region is CASSQDRGQGYEQYF. The DNA for the CDR3 is TGCGCCAGCAGCCAAGATCGAGGACAGGGGTACGAGCAGTACTTC.

Only a few counts were recorded for this clone. V is TRBV5-4 and J is TRBJ1-2, with 9 bases matching TRBD1. The CDR3 has 15 amino acids. Germline V gives CDR1 SGHNT, CDR2 YYREEE (reference sequence). J was trimmed by 7 bases and V by 3 bases; bases with no gene match: 10. The CDR3: CASSSGTGSLGGYTF. In DNA form, the CDR3 reads TGTGCCAGCAGCTCCGGGACAGGGTCGTTGGGTGGCTACACCTTC.

The CDR3 protein is CAITPDDSGYEQYF. The CDR3 DNA sequence: TGTGCCATCACCCCTGATGATAGCGGCTACGAGCAGTACTTC. The rearrangement links TRBV10-3 to TRBJ2-7, with D tentatively TRBD2 (6 bases). The length of the CDR3 is 14 residues. V shed 7 bases and J shed 3 bases, with 16 bases lying between them. The germline CDR1 and CDR2 sequences are ENHRY and SYGVKD.

The chain links TRBV5-4 to TRBJ1-4, with D possibly being TRBD1 (6 bases). CDR1 is SGHNT and CDR2 is YYREEE in the germline V gene (reference sequence). This CDR3 has 15 residues. Trimming removed 1 base at V and 3 bases at J, with 10 bases between. The CDR3 coding sequence is TGTGCCAGCAGCTTGCAGGGGACGGCTAATGAAAAACTGTTTTTT. Its protein is CASSLQGTANEKLFF.

The rearrangement uses TRBV18 and TRBJ1-2; maybe TRBD1 (5 bases). V lost 3 bases to trimming and J lost 0 bases, with 11 bases between them. Germline CDR1 is KGHSH and CDR2 is LQKENI. The CDR3 length is 15 residues. CDR3 sequence (DNA): TGTGCCAGCTCACCGCAATCACAGGCTAACTATGGCTACACCTTC. Translating gives CASSPQSQANYGYTF.

The J gene is TRBJ1-1, the V gene TRBV9; no clear D. This CDR3 is 13 amino acids long. Germline-derived CDR1 and CDR2 are SGDLS and YYNGEE. Trimming cost V 6 bases and J 0 bases, with 9 bases left between them. The CDR3 spells CASTKTVNTEAFF. The CDR3 DNA is TGTGCCAGCACCAAAACGGTGAACACTGAAGCTTTCTTT.

This rearrangement joins TRBV7-2 to TRBJ1-4; 8 bases map to TRBD1. Germline V gene sequence: CDR1 SGHTA, CDR2 FQGNSA. V was pared by 5 bases and J by 7 bases, with 9 bases of the junction left unmatched. This CDR3 is 15 amino acids long. This CDR3 is CASSLIGTGGEKLFF. The CDR3 bases are TGTGCCAGCAGCCTAATTGGGACAGGAGGTGAAAAACTGTTTTTT. Variable domain in full (rest from reference TRBV7-2 and TRBJ1-4): GAGVSQSPSNKVTEKGKDVELRCDPISGHTALYWYRQSLGQGLEFLIYFQGNSAPDKSGLPSDRFSAERTGGSVSTLTIQRTQQEDSAVYLCASSLIGTGGEKLFFGSGTQLSVL.

The chain uses TRBV19 and TRBJ2-1, with 8 positions matching TRBD2. Losses at the gene ends were 9 bases for V and 0 bases for J; bases not matched to a gene: 10. CDR3 size: 16 residues. Germline-derived CDR1 and CDR2 are LNHDA and SQIVND (reference sequence). The CDR3 loop is CASSPGLAGSYNEQFF. CDR3 nucleotides: TGTGCCAGCTCACCAGGTCTAGCGGGCTCCTACAATGAGCAGTTCTTC. The full variable domain, in which reference TRBV19 and TRBJ2-1 provide the parts outside the CDR3, is DGGITQSPKYLFRKEGQNVTLSCEQNLNHDAMYWYRQDPGQGLRLIYYSQIVNDFQKGDIAEGYSVSREKKESFPLTVTSAQKNPTAFYLCASSPGLAGSYNEQFFGPGTRLTVL.

V is TRBV6-4 and J is TRBJ2-2, with 8 bases matching TRBD1. The trim removed 10 bases at V and 1 base at J, leaving 8 bases unmatched. The CDR3 covers 15 residues. The V gene's germline CDR1 is MRHNA and CDR2 SNTAGT. The CDR3 DNA reads TGTGCCATCAATCTCGGACAGGGGAACACCGGGGAGCTGTTTTTT. Protein sequence: CAINLGQGNTGELFF.

This clone was picked up a small number of times. The rearrangement joins TRBV7-2 to TRBJ1-2; TRBD1 matches 10 bases. This CDR3 region has 14 residues. Germline assignment: CDR1 SGHTA and CDR2 FQGNSA. The J segment lost 3 bases and the V segment lost 4 bases, leaving 2 bases of the junction unmatched. The CDR3 DNA reads TGTGCCAGCAGCTCTGGACAGGGGGACTATGGCTACACCTTC. This encodes CASSSGQGDYGYTF.